The 9 T cell receptor beta chains presented below share a single source sample, sequenced in a study of metastatic and nonmetastatic thyroid tumors. With MiXCR, TCRdb called clones anew from the PCR reads. The sample lists 27,000 or so clones, roughly 24% occurring once. Every patient was untreated before thyroid surgery. The specimen was blood. All receptors come from a female donor with papillary thyroid cancer or a benign thyroid nodule (not recorded which). Some clones in this sample may be carry-over from other donors' samples.

The rearrangement links TRBV4-2 to TRBJ1-6, with a tentative D call TRBD1 (5 bases). The CDR3 sequence is 16 residues long. The V end was cut by 3 bases, the J end by 7 bases, with 16 bases between. CDR1 is LGHNA and CDR2 is YNFKEQ in the germline V gene. CDR3 region: CASSQFTGDGNSPLHF. CDR3 DNA sequence: TGTGCCAGCAGCCAGTTCACAGGCGACGGGAATTCACCCCTCCACTTT.

There are a few counts of this clone. The gene calls are TRBV27 and TRBJ2-7, with D perhaps TRBD2 (5 bases). Trimming left V 3 bases short and J 0 bases short, with 9 bases between. The CDR3 contains 14 residues. The germline CDR1 and CDR2 sequences are MNHEY and SMNVEV (reference sequence). CDR3 sequence: CASSFQADSYEQYF. CDR3 nucleotides: TGTGCCAGCAGTTTCCAAGCGGACTCCTACGAGCAGTACTTC.

By frequency in the sample, this clone is medium-sized. The V gene is TRBV28, the J gene TRBJ2-7; 10 positions agree with TRBD2. This CDR3 region has 14 residues. Germline values: CDR1 MDHEN, CDR2 SYDVKM. V shed 7 bases and J 2 bases; nucleotides not matched to a gene: 5. The CDR3 is CASKTSGSPYEQYF. CDR3 sequence (DNA): TGTGCCAGCAAGACTAGCGGGTCCCCCTACGAGCAGTACTTC. Combining the CDR3 with reference TRBV28 and TRBJ2-7 gives the whole variable domain DVKVTQSSRYLVKRTGEKVFLECVQDMDHENMFWYRQDPGLGLRLIYFSYDVKMKEKGDIPEGYSVSREKKERFSLILESASTNQTSMYLCASKTSGSPYEQYFGPGTRLTVT.

This rearrangement joins TRBV20-1 to TRBJ2-2; 7 bases fit TRBD2. V was clipped by 7 bases and J by 6 bases; unmatched bases: 8. The CDR3 runs to 13 residues. Germline CDR1 is DFQATT and CDR2 is SNEGSKA (reference sequence). CDR3: CSVLWEGPGELFF. The DNA for the CDR3 is TGCAGTGTATTGTGGGAGGGTCCCGGGGAGCTGTTTTTT.

This clone was seen a handful of times. Germline is not matched at one junction end, which may reflect a read error. The gene calls are TRBV28 and TRBJ1-2, with D unclear. Germline CDR1 is MDHEN and CDR2 is SYDVKM. The CDR3 runs 14 residues. The DNA of the CDR3 is TGTTCCAGCAGCACAGCAATTGTGGTGTGGGGCTACACCTTC. It codes for CSSSTAIVVWGYTF.

The V gene is TRBV12-3 or TRBV12-4, the J gene TRBJ2-7; 9 nucleotides align to TRBD2. This CDR3 spans 16 amino acids. V was pared by 6 bases and J by 7 bases, with 16 bases of the junction left unmatched. Written as DNA, the CDR3 is TGTGCCAGCAGACACGCCGGGGGCGGGAGGGGCCTGGAGCAGTACTTC. This encodes CASRHAGGGRGLEQYF.

This clone was seen a handful of times. V and J are TRBV6-9 and TRBJ2-1, with D hard to call. V was pared by 0 bases and J by 7 bases, with 7 bases between. There are 13 residues in the CDR3. CDR1 MNHGY and CDR2 SVAAGI come from the germline V gene. DNA of the CDR3: TGTGCCAGCAGTTATTCGTGGAAGAATGAGCAGTTCTTC. Translated: CASSYSWKNEQFF.

For this clone: A read error may produce the germline difference seen at one junction end. The rearrangement uses TRBV19 and TRBJ2-3; the D is unclear. The CDR3 has 13 residues. Germline assignment: CDR1 LNHDA and CDR2 SQIVND (reference sequence). The CDR3 DNA sequence: TGTGCCAGTATTTCTAGAGACACAGATAAGCAGTATTTT. Its protein is CASISRDTDKQYF.

V gene TRBV18 combines with J gene TRBJ2-1; D remains ambiguous. Germline lookup yields CDR1 KGHSH and CDR2 LQKENI. The V end was cut by 3 bases, the J end by 10 bases, with 10 bases between. There are 12 residues in the CDR3. CDR3: CASSPNIGEQFF. In DNA, the CDR3 is TGTGCCAGCTCACCGAATATAGGGGAGCAGTTCTTC.